Each of the 21 T cell receptor beta chains below was sequenced from the same sample in a study of beta chain features in type 1 diabetes (dated by TCRdb to about 2018). Study-wide conclusions, independent of this receptor: Type 1 diabetes patients showed a moderate but significant shortening of TCRB CDR3 length in all four CD4+ subsets.

The library was generated by the immunoSEQ multiplex PCR assay. All of the isolated RNA was reverse transcribed with the High Capacity cDNA Reverse Transcription Kit, so expressed TCRB transcripts were sequenced. TCRdb provides this immuneACCESS table in a form limited to in-frame rearrangements. Some clones are lacking; in checked studies, under half of them reflect an unresolved V gene, and why the rest are absent is not known. The sample yields hundreds of thousands of clones; 11% to 15% were counted once. The leading ten clones occupy just under 0.04% of the sample. Their antigen targets remain unknown. The sample comprised naive CD4+ T cells from blood. The cell subset or site label corresponds to: true naive CD4+ T cells. These receptors all stem from a man between 18 and 35 years old with type 1 diabetes.

V usage is TRBV10-3 and J usage is TRBJ1-2, with D tentatively TRBD1 (5 bases). Germline CDR1 ENHRY, CDR2 SYGVKD. V was clipped by 7 bases and J by 2 bases, with 5 bases between them. CDR3 length: 11 amino acids. The CDR3 bases are TGTGCCATCACAGGGAACTATGGCTACACCTTC. It yields the protein CAITGNYGYTF.

In its sample, this clone was seen a few times. The CDR3 DNA sequence: TGTGCCAGCCGAGAGTCCCACAATGAGCAGTTCTTC. Translated: CASRESHNEQFF. The chain couples TRBV28 to TRBJ2-1; D is unresolved. This CDR3 region has 12 residues. V lost 8 bases to trimming and J lost 5 bases, with 10 bases between them. CDR1 and CDR2 from the germline V gene are MDHEN and SYDVKM.

This clone was observed a single time. This rearrangement joins TRBV19 to TRBJ1-2; 9 nucleotides agree with TRBD1. V shed 6 bases, J shed 7 bases, and the junction held 18 bases outside the gene matches. CDR3 length: 17 residues. Germline CDR1 reads LNHDA; CDR2 reads SQIVND (reference sequence). Here the CDR3 DNA reads TGTGCCAGTAGCCAGATCGGGACAGGGAAATTCCGTGCTGGCTACACCTTC. This codes for CASSQIGTGKFRAGYTF.

This clone was picked up a small number of times. This chain joins TRBV7-9 and TRBJ1-1; 7 positions match TRBD1. The CDR3 is 14 amino acids. The germline V gene has CDR1 SEHNR and CDR2 FQNEAQ (reference sequence). Trimming took 2 bases from V and 4 from J; bases not matched to a gene: 4. Written as DNA, the CDR3 is TGTGCCAGCAGCTTACAGGGGGTTAGCACTGAAGCTTTCTTT. It is translated as CASSLQGVSTEAFF.

This clone was detected only a few times. The chain carries TRBV2 and TRBJ1-1, with D tentatively TRBD1 (5 bases). Trimming removed 6 bases at V and 0 bases at J, with 11 bases between. Germline V gene lookup returns CDR1 SNHLY and CDR2 FYNNEI. The length of the CDR3 is 14 residues. The DNA for the CDR3 is TGTGCCAGCAGACCCTGGGGGGTGAACACTGAAGCTTTCTTT. This encodes CASRPWGVNTEAFF. The full variable domain, completed using reference TRBV2 and TRBJ1-1, is EPEVTQTPSHQVTQMGQEVILRCVPISNHLYFYWYRQILGQKVEFLVSFYNNEISEKSEIFDDQFSVERPDGSNFTLKIRSTKLEDSAMYFCASRPWGVNTEAFFGQGTRLTVV.

This chain uses TRBV5-1 with TRBJ2-7; D is perhaps TRBD2 (6 bases). The length of the CDR3 is 15 residues. From germline, CDR1 is SGHRS and CDR2 YFSETQ. Trimming took 1 base from V and 5 from J, leaving 16 bases between them. The CDR3 sequence is CASSLHNGSVNEQYF. As DNA, the CDR3 is TGCGCCAGCAGCTTGCACAACGGGAGTGTCAACGAGCAGTACTTC.

This clone occurred a few times. At one of its ends the junction is not consistent with the germline gene, which may arise from a read error. V and J are TRBV6-1 and TRBJ2-7; 9 nucleotides line up with TRBD2. Germline V lookup: CDR1 MNHNS, CDR2 SASEGT. The CDR3 length is 10 residues. In DNA, the CDR3 is TGTGCCAGCAGTGACGTGACTAGCGGCTTC. It is translated as CASSDVTSGF.

This clone was picked up a small number of times. The V and J genes are TRBV2 and TRBJ2-5; D remains ambiguous. The germline V gene encodes CDR1 SNHLY and CDR2 FYNNEI. This CDR3 has 11 amino acids. V was pared by 4 bases and J by 9 bases, with 9 bases between. The CDR3 is CASSALLSQYF. The CDR3 DNA reads TGTGCCAGCAGTGCCTTACTATCCCAGTACTTC.

This clone was detected only a few times. The chain has TRBV5-4 and TRBJ1-2; D is ambiguous. The CDR3 sequence is 13 residues long. CDR1 and CDR2 from the germline V gene are SGHNT and YYREEE (reference sequence). V was clipped by 3 bases and J by 7 bases, with 13 bases between them. This chain's CDR3 is CASSSGFIAGYTF. In nucleotides, the CDR3 is TGTGCCAGCAGCTCCGGTTTTATTGCTGGCTACACCTTC.

This chain joins TRBV7-3 and TRBJ2-5; perhaps TRBD2 as D (5 bases). The germline V gene encodes CDR1 SGHTA and CDR2 FQGTGA. V lost 0 bases, J lost 4 bases, and 12 bases lay in between. The CDR3 is 15 amino acids. The CDR3 reads CASSLTGMRVETQYF. The CDR3 DNA reads as TGTGCCAGCAGCTTAACCGGGATGAGAGTAGAGACCCAGTACTTC.

Only a few counts were recorded for this clone. V usage is TRBV5-6 and J usage is TRBJ2-7; D is unresolved. The germline V gene encodes CDR1 SGHDT and CDR2 YYEEEE. V was clipped by 5 bases and J by 3 bases, with 12 bases between them. The CDR3 is 13 residues long. This CDR3 reads CASRGQGFYEQYF. DNA of the CDR3: TGTGCCAGCAGGGGTCAAGGGTTCTACGAGCAGTACTTC.

This rearrangement joins TRBV2 to TRBJ2-7; the match to TRBD2 covers 7 bases. CDR3 size: 15 residues. CDR1 and CDR2 from the germline V gene are SNHLY and FYNNEI. Trimming took 7 bases from V and 0 from J; bases not matched to a gene: 9. CDR3 in DNA: TGTGCCAGCATGACGGGCGGGGGAAGCTCCTACGAGCAGTACTTC. Protein: CASMTGGGSSYEQYF. Full variable domain (rest looked up from reference TRBV2 and TRBJ2-7): EPEVTQTPSHQVTQMGQEVILRCVPISNHLYFYWYRQILGQKVEFLVSFYNNEISEKSEIFDDQFSVERPDGSNFTLKIRSTKLEDSAMYFCASMTGGGSSYEQYFGPGTRLTVT.

This clone was observed a few times. The chain recombines TRBV4-3 with TRBJ1-2, with 8 bases lining up with TRBD1. Unmatched junction bases numbered 10, after V lost 0 bases and J lost 4 bases. Germline lookup yields CDR1 LGHNA and CDR2 YSLEER. This CDR3 contains 17 residues. CDR3 nucleotides: TGCGCCAGCAGCCAAGATCGTATAGGACAGGGTTTCTATGGCTACACCTTC. It translates to CASSQDRIGQGFYGYTF.

This clone appeared a few times. This chain uses TRBV7-2 with TRBJ1-1, with unresolved D. V lost 5 bases, J lost 5 bases, and 12 bases lay in between. The CDR3 has 13 amino acids. Germline assignment: CDR1 SGHTA and CDR2 FQGNSA. CDR3 region: CASSINMGTEAFF. In DNA form, the CDR3 reads TGTGCCAGCAGCATAAACATGGGGACTGAAGCTTTCTTT.

In this sample, this clone turned up a few times. CDR3 nucleotide sequence: TGTGCCAGCTCACCCAACAGCGCAACTAATGAAAAACTGTTTTTT. This translates into CASSPNSATNEKLFF. The genes are TRBV18 and TRBJ1-4, with no clear D. From germline, CDR1 is KGHSH and CDR2 LQKENI. The CDR3 is 15 residues long. The ends were cut back, 3 bases at V and 0 bases at J, with 8 bases in the middle.

This clone was picked up a small number of times. The chain joins TRBV30 to TRBJ2-7; D gene unclear. Germline V lookup: CDR1 GTSNPN, CDR2 SVGIG (reference sequence). There are 12 residues in the CDR3. Deletions cut 5 bases from V and 7 bases from J, with 15 bases between. The DNA for the CDR3 is TGTGCCTGGCGTCAACCTCTGGGGGAGCAGTACTTC. Encoded protein: CAWRQPLGEQYF.

This clone was detected only a few times. A read error is likely, as this CDR3 ends without the conserved phenylalanine or tryptophan. The DNA is omitted, as the CDR3 cannot be located on it reliably, and the CDR3 follows TCRdb's listing. The V and J genes are TRBV30 and TRBJ1-1. The CDR3 is 13 amino acids long, termini counted. CDR1 and CDR2 from the germline V gene are GTSNPN and SVGIG (reference sequence). The CDR3 spells CAWSIEVNTEIRL.

This clone has just a few counts. This rearrangement joins TRBV27 to TRBJ1-6; D might be TRBD1 (5 bases). Trimming stripped 6 bases from V and 9 bases from J, with 9 bases between. Germline CDR1 is MNHEY and CDR2 is SMNVEV (reference sequence). The CDR3 has 12 amino acids. CDR3 sequence (DNA): TGTGCCAGCAGGGCCGGGGCTTCACCCCTCCACTTT. This translates into CASRAGASPLHF.

Turning to this clone: The same CDR3 also results from other DNA sequences found in this sample. The V gene is TRBV5-1, the J gene TRBJ2-1; TRBD2 agrees at 7 bases. The CDR3 consists of 13 residues. The germline V gene has CDR1 SGHRS and CDR2 YFSETQ. V gave up 3 bases and J gave up 5 bases; unmatched junction bases: 2. The CDR3 reads CASSSLADNEQFF. In DNA, the CDR3 is TGCGCCAGCAGCTCTCTAGCGGACAATGAGCAGTTCTTC.

Worth noting for this clone: Other nucleotide sequences in the sample specify the same CDR3. The chain is built from TRBV9 and TRBJ2-7; D possibly corresponds to TRBD1 (6 bases). CDR1 and CDR2 (germline): SGDLS, YYNGEE. V lost 0 bases and J 4 bases, leaving 8 bases between the germline ends. The CDR3 is 13 amino acids. CDR3 coding DNA: TGTGCCAGCAGCGTAGGGACAGAGTACGAGCAGTACTTC. The encoded protein is CASSVGTEYEQYF.

This clone has a handful of counts. The genes are TRBV5-1 and TRBJ2-3, with 11 nucleotides matching TRBD2. Trimming removed 3 bases from V and 4 bases from J; junction bases left unmatched: 4. CDR3 length: 15 residues. The germline CDR1 and CDR2 sequences are SGHRS and YFSETQ. The CDR3 DNA is TGCGCCAGCAGCTCTCTAGCGGGAGGCGCAGATACGCAGTATTTT. Translated: CASSSLAGGADTQYF. The whole variable domain, remainder taken from reference TRBV5-1 and TRBJ2-3, is KAGVTQTPRYLIKTRGQQVTLSCSPISGHRSVSWYQQTPGQGLQFLFEYFSETQRNKGNFPGRFSGRQFSNSRSEMNVSTLELGDSALYLCASSSLAGGADTQYFGPGTRLTVL.